The 27 T cell receptor beta chains given below trace back to one sample, sequenced in a study of cytomegalovirus exposure and HLA in healthy donors. The PCR was carried out with 60 Vbeta primers and 13 Jbeta primers. Profiled with immunoSEQ multiplex PCR; TCRdb holds only in-frame clones, not every one. The sample yields some 200,000 clones, approximately 88% seen once. Material: PBMCs. All receptors come from a woman aged 45-65 years in good health and CMV-seropositive.

This clone appeared a few times. Other DNA sequences of this sample code for an identical CDR3. The chain joins TRBV19 to TRBJ1-1, with TRBD1 matching 8 bases. CDR1 is LNHDA and CDR2 is SQIVND in the germline V gene (reference sequence). The CDR3 consists of 18 residues. With V trimmed by 3 bases and J by 0 bases, 12 bases remained unmatched. The CDR3 loop reads CASSMTGTGGDLNTEAFF. The CDR3 nucleotides read TGTGCCAGTAGTATGACGGGCACAGGGGGGGATTTGAACACTGAAGCTTTCTTT.

The chain recombines TRBV7-9 with TRBJ2-7; a possible D gene is TRBD1 (5 bases). Germline V gene sequence: CDR1 SEHNR, CDR2 FQNEAQ (reference sequence). CDR3 length equals 14 residues. Trimming removed 5 bases at V and 3 bases at J, with 14 bases between. The chain's CDR3 is CASSKQGRGYEQYF. CDR3 DNA: TGTGCCAGCAGCAAGCAGGGCAGAGGCTACGAGCAGTACTTC.

This chain joins TRBV6-1 and TRBJ1-5; 10 bases match TRBD1. V lost 5 bases and J lost 9; bases outside the gene matches: 7. CDR3 size: 14 residues. The germline V gene has CDR1 MNHNS and CDR2 SASEGT. CDR3 sequence (DNA): TGTGCCAGCAGTCGTGGACAGGGGGGTCGGCCCCAGCATTTT. Amino acid sequence: CASSRGQGGRPQHF.

The chain uses TRBV7-3 and TRBJ1-2; 7 nucleotides agree with TRBD1. Unmatched junction bases numbered 5, after V lost 8 bases and J lost 5 bases. This CDR3 contains 12 residues. Looked up from germline, CDR1 is SGHTA and CDR2 is FQGTGA. CDR3 in amino acids: CASGSGQYGYTF. The CDR3 coding sequence is TGTGCCAGCGGGTCGGGACAGTATGGCTACACCTTC.

V gene TRBV27 combines with J gene TRBJ2-3; 9 bases map to TRBD2. Unmatched junction bases numbered 11, after V lost 0 bases and J lost 4 bases. There are 18 residues in the CDR3. Germline V gene sequence: CDR1 MNHEY, CDR2 SMNVEV (reference sequence). CDR3 nucleotides: TGTGCCAGCAGTTTATCGGCTCTGGCGGGGGGGTTCTCAGATACGCAGTATTTT. Encoded protein: CASSLSALAGGFSDTQYF.

In its sample, this clone was seen once. The chain employs TRBV9 and TRBJ1-5; D uncertain. V was shortened by 0 bases and J by 4 bases, with 11 bases between the two germline ends. The germline gives CDR1 SGDLS, CDR2 YYNGEE. This CDR3 has 15 residues. DNA of the CDR3: TGTGCCAGCAGCGTAGATGGCGCGGAAAATCAGCCCCAGCATTTT. This codes for CASSVDGAENQPQHF. Based on the CDR3 plus reference TRBV9 and TRBJ1-5, the full variable domain is DSGVTQTPKHLITATGQRVTLRCSPRSGDLSVYWYQQSLDQGLQFLIQYYNGEERAKGNILERFSAQQFPDLHSELNLSSLELGDSALYFCASSVDGAENQPQHFGDGTRLSIL.

This clone was counted a single time. The J gene is TRBJ1-5, the V gene TRBV19, with unresolved D. Germline CDR1 LNHDA, CDR2 SQIVND (reference sequence). The CDR3 covers 15 residues. Trimming removed 5 bases at V and 7 bases at J, with 18 bases between. The CDR3: CASSRLTGVGQPQHF. The DNA of the CDR3 is TGTGCCAGTAGTCGTCTTACGGGTGTCGGGCAGCCCCAGCATTTT.

The V call is TRBV15, the J call TRBJ2-5; TRBD2 might be the D (6 bases). The CDR3 loop spans 15 amino acids. With 0 bases removed from V and 5 bases from J, the gap between germline ends came to 13 bases. Germline V CDR1 and CDR2: LNHNV, YYDKDF (reference sequence). The CDR3 loop is CATSRDGGSGETQYF. DNA for the CDR3: TGTGCCACCAGCAGAGATGGAGGGTCCGGTGAGACCCAGTACTTC.

The gene calls are TRBV6-1 and TRBJ2-3, with D perhaps TRBD1 (6 bases). The CDR3 length is 15 residues. Trimming left V 6 bases short and J 0 bases short, with 13 bases between. Germline V gene data show CDR1 as MNHNS and CDR2 as SASEGT. In DNA form, the CDR3 reads TGTGCCAGCAGAGCTTACAGGGCTAGCACAGATACGCAGTATTTT. The encoded protein is CASRAYRASTDTQYF.

The V and J genes are TRBV19 and TRBJ1-1, with D perhaps TRBD1 (6 bases). The germline gives CDR1 LNHDA, CDR2 SQIVND (reference sequence). V was clipped by 5 bases and J by 4 bases, with 14 bases between them. CDR3 length: 14 amino acids. The CDR3 DNA sequence: TGTGCCAGTAGTTTGGGCAAAGGGGGCACTGAAGCTTTCTTT. Its translation is CASSLGKGGTEAFF.

This sequence joins TRBV30 and TRBJ1-2; perhaps TRBD1 as D (5 bases). Per the germline V gene, CDR1 is GTSNPN and CDR2 is SVGIG (reference sequence). The length of the CDR3 is 17 residues. Trimming took off 0 bases at V and 8 bases at J, with 25 bases between the two ends. DNA for the CDR3: TGTGCCTGGAGTGTACCCCCCCCCGCCGGAGGGGCTCGAGGCTACACCTTC. It translates to CAWSVPPPAGGARGYTF.

V and J are TRBV2 and TRBJ2-2, with D perhaps TRBD1 (6 bases). V was pared by 6 bases and J by 3 bases, with 11 bases between. This CDR3 contains 14 residues. CDR1 and CDR2 (germline): SNHLY, FYNNEI. The CDR3 bases are TGTGCCAGCAGGGGGGCAGCGGACACCGGGGAGCTGTTTTTT. This encodes CASRGAADTGELFF.

Worth noting for this clone: The sample carries other DNA sequences with the same CDR3. The chain uses TRBV15 and TRBJ2-7; TRBD1 matches at 10 bases. The CDR3 loop spans 14 amino acids. Germline V CDR1 and CDR2: LNHNV, YYDKDF (reference sequence). The trim removed 8 bases at V and 3 bases at J, leaving 7 bases unmatched. CDR3 residues: CATSGDRGNYEQYF. In DNA form, the CDR3 reads TGTGCCACCTCAGGGGACAGGGGCAACTACGAGCAGTACTTC.

Notes on this clone: Compared with germline, one end of the junction differs, possibly owing to a read error. The chain uses TRBV6-1 and TRBJ2-2, with a possible D match to TRBD2 (5 bases). The CDR3 contains 13 residues. Germline V gene sequence: CDR1 MNHNS, CDR2 SASEGT. CDR3 in DNA: TGTGCCAGCGTACAGCGCGAACACCGGGGAGCTGTTTTT. It specifies CASVQREHRGAVF.

On this clone itself: This sample includes further DNA sequences coding for the same CDR3. This chain connects TRBV19 to TRBJ1-4, with D possibly matching TRBD1 (5 bases). Trimming removed 5 bases from V and 8 bases from J, with 15 bases in between. Germline CDR1 and CDR2: LNHDA and SQIVND (reference sequence). The CDR3 spans 14 residues. CDR3 coding DNA: TGTGCCAGTAGTCTCAGACCTAGGGGAGAAAAACTGTTTTTT. Translation gives CASSLRPRGEKLFF. The whole variable domain, remainder taken from reference TRBV19 and TRBJ1-4, is DGGITQSPKYLFRKEGQNVTLSCEQNLNHDAMYWYRQDPGQGLRLIYYSQIVNDFQKGDIAEGYSVSREKKESFPLTVTSAQKNPTAFYLCASSLRPRGEKLFFGSGTQLSVL.

The chain uses TRBV9 and TRBJ1-3, with 7 bases matching TRBD1. Germline-derived CDR1 and CDR2 are SGDLS and YYNGEE. The CDR3 has 15 residues. V dropped 4 bases and J dropped 3; count of bases not matched to a gene: 7. CDR3 DNA: TGTGCCAGCAGCCCGACAGGGTCTCTTGGAAACACCATATATTTT. Its translation is CASSPTGSLGNTIYF.

This clone has just one count. The rearrangement joins TRBV13 to TRBJ2-5, with a weak D call TRBD1 (5 bases). The CDR3 runs to 14 residues. Per the germline V gene, CDR1 is PRHDT and CDR2 is FYEKMQ (reference sequence). The V end lost 2 bases, the J end lost 0 bases, and 7 bases lay between the germline ends. In DNA, the CDR3 is TGTGCCAGCAGCTTAACAGGCGACCAAGAGACCCAGTACTTC. This encodes CASSLTGDQETQYF.

V is TRBV10-2 and J is TRBJ2-5; 14 bases are shared with TRBD2. This CDR3 is 15 amino acids long. Germline CDR1 WSHSY, CDR2 SAAADI. V lost 6 bases, J lost 2 bases, and 2 bases stayed unmatched. CDR3 protein: CASSRLAGGQETQYF. In nucleotides, the CDR3 is TGCGCCAGCAGCCGACTAGCGGGGGGGCAAGAGACCCAGTACTTC.

This rearrangement joins TRBV6-1 to TRBJ2-7, with D tentatively TRBD2 (5 bases). CDR3 size: 13 residues. Germline-derived CDR1 and CDR2 are MNHNS and SASEGT. Trimming took 4 bases from V and 4 from J, leaving 11 bases between them. DNA for the CDR3: TGTGCCAGCAGTGGCGGGTCAACTTACGAGCAGTACTTC. Protein: CASSGGSTYEQYF.

This clone has a single count. The chain uses TRBV6-5 and TRBJ2-7; 8 bases fit TRBD2. The junction had 2 bases not matched to a gene; V was cut back by 2 bases and J by 2 bases. Germline-derived CDR1 and CDR2 are MNHEY and SVGAGI. The CDR3 consists of 14 residues. In DNA form, the CDR3 reads TGTGCCAGCAGTTACCTCGGGGGGGCCTACGAGCAGTACTTC. Protein product: CASSYLGGAYEQYF.

For the CDR3, the DNA is TGTGCCAGCAGCGGACTCCGGTCGATGAGCTACACCTTC. It translates to CASSGLRSMSYTF. The V and J genes are TRBV6-1 and TRBJ1-2; D remains unclear. V was shortened by 6 bases and J by 9 bases, with 17 bases between the two germline ends. CDR1 and CDR2 (germline): MNHNS, SASEGT. CDR3 length: 13 residues.

This clone was observed once. The chain links TRBV5-8 to TRBJ2-5; D remains ambiguous. Between the trimmed V and J ends, which lost 1 base and 2 bases, there was a span of 9 bases. This CDR3 has 14 amino acids. Per the germline V gene, CDR1 is SGHTS and CDR2 is YDEGEE. The CDR3 loop is CASSLQAIQETQYF. The DNA of the CDR3 is TGTGCCAGCAGCTTGCAGGCGATTCAAGAGACCCAGTACTTC.

The CDR3 loop reads CASSDSPGLGSILQPQHF. The DNA for the CDR3 is TGTGCCAGCAGCGACTCCCCAGGGTTAGGCTCAATTCTTCAGCCCCAGCATTTT. The rearrangement uses TRBV28 and TRBJ1-5, with TRBD1 as a possible D gene (5 bases). The germline gives CDR1 MDHEN, CDR2 SYDVKM. V lost 6 bases and J 6 bases, leaving 27 bases between the germline ends. CDR3 size: 18 residues. Full variable domain (outside the CDR3, taken from reference TRBV28 and TRBJ1-5): DVKVTQSSRYLVKRTGEKVFLECVQDMDHENMFWYRQDPGLGLRLIYFSYDVKMKEKGDIPEGYSVSREKKERFSLILESASTNQTSMYLCASSDSPGLGSILQPQHFGDGTRLSIL.

This chain links TRBV6-4 with TRBJ1-4; 8 bases are a match to TRBD1. Trimming took 4 bases from V and 6 from J; bases not matched to a gene: 1. Per the germline V gene, CDR1 is MRHNA and CDR2 is SNTAGT. This CDR3 has 13 amino acids. This CDR3 reads CASSVQGDEKLFF. In DNA form, the CDR3 reads TGTGCCAGCAGTGTACAGGGGGATGAAAAACTGTTTTTT.

This clone was observed a single time. The genes are TRBV5-1 and TRBJ2-2; unclear D gene. The CDR3 extends over 12 amino acids. V dropped 0 bases and J dropped 9 bases, with 6 bases sitting between them. Germline CDR1 and CDR2: SGHRS and YFSETQ. The CDR3, as DNA: TGCGCCAGCAGCTTGGCCAACTGGGAGCTGTTTTTT. The encoded protein is CASSLANWELFF. Filled out from reference TRBV5-1 and TRBJ2-2, the complete variable domain reads KAGVTQTPRYLIKTRGQQVTLSCSPISGHRSVSWYQQTPGQGLQFLFEYFSETQRNKGNFPGRFSGRQFSNSRSEMNVSTLELGDSALYLCASSLANWELFFGEGSRLTVL.

The rearrangement links TRBV4-3 to TRBJ1-6; 7 positions agree with TRBD1. CDR1 LGHNA and CDR2 YSLEER come from the germline V gene. V lost 4 bases, J lost 7 bases, and 10 bases stayed unmatched. The CDR3 has 16 amino acids. For the CDR3, the DNA is TGCGCCAGCAGCCGTGGAGGGGGCGAGCAAAATTCACCCCTCCACTTT. This sequence encodes CASSRGGGEQNSPLHF.

V gene TRBV29-1 combines with J gene TRBJ2-1, with D possibly matching TRBD2 (6 bases). The V gene lost 7 bases and the J gene lost 8 bases, with 15 bases spanning the gap. The CDR3 is 12 residues long. Looked up from germline, CDR1 is SQVTM and CDR2 is ANQGSEA. The CDR3: CSDRRGEDEQFF. CDR3 DNA sequence: TGCAGCGACCGGCGCGGGGAAGATGAGCAGTTCTTC.